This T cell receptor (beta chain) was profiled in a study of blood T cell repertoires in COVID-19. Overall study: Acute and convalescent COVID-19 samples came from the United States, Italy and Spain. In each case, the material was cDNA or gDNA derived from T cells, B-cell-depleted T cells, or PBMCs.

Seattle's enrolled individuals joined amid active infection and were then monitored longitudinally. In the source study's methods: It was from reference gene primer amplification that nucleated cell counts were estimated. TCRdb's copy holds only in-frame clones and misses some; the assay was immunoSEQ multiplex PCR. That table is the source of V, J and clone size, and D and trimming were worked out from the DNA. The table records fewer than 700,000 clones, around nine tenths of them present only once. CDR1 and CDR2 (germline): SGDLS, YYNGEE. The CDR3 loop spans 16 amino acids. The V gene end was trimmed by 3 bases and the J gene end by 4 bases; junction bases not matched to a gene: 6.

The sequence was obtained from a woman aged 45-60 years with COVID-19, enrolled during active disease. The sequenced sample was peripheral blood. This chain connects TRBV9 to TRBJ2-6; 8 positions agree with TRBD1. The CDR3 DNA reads TGTGCCAGCAGCGATGACAGGGGTGGCGGGGCCAACGTCCTGACTTTC. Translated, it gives CASSDDRGGGANVLTF.